This passage covers 6 T cell receptor beta chains from one sample sequenced in a study of cytomegalovirus exposure and HLA in healthy donors. Both 60 Vbeta primers and 13 Jbeta primers went into the PCR. TCRdb's copy holds only in-frame clones and misses some; the assay was immunoSEQ multiplex PCR. Of roughly 100,000 clones listed, around 82% are singletons. Sequenced input: PBMCs. These receptors originate from a woman aged 55-70 years in good health and CMV-seronegative.

The CDR3 sequence: CASSPGSPAYEQYF. The CDR3 DNA reads TGTGCCAGCAGCCCGGGTTCTCCGGCGTACGAGCAGTACTTC. The chain couples TRBV7-8 to TRBJ2-7; the D is unclear. Germline CDR1 SGHVS, CDR2 FQNEAQ. V was trimmed by 5 bases and J by 4 bases, leaving 15 bases between them. The CDR3 is 14 amino acids. Combining the CDR3 with reference TRBV7-8 and TRBJ2-7 gives the whole variable domain GAGVSQSPRYKVAKRGQDVALRCDPISGHVSLFWYQQALGQGPEFLTYFQNEAQLDKSGLPSDRFFAERPEGSVSTLKIQRTQQEDSAVYLCASSPGSPAYEQYFGPGTRLTVT.

J is TRBJ1-5 and V is TRBV6-5; 7 bases align to TRBD1. With V trimmed by 5 bases and J by 10 bases, 8 bases remained unmatched. Germline CDR1 is MNHEY and CDR2 is SVGAGI. This CDR3 is 13 amino acids long. The CDR3 spells CASSMTGMDPQHF. The CDR3 nucleotides read TGTGCCAGCAGTATGACAGGGATGGATCCCCAGCATTTT.

With regard to this clone: At the DNA level, this CDR3 is encoded by other sequences in the same sample as well. The CDR3 sequence: CASSSNYEQYF. DNA for the CDR3: TGTGCCAGCAGCTCTAACTACGAGCAGTACTTC. The V gene is TRBV5-6, the J gene TRBJ2-7, with D unresolved. The CDR3 runs to 11 residues. Trimming took off 3 bases at V and 3 bases at J, with 4 bases between the two ends. Germline values: CDR1 SGHDT, CDR2 YYEEEE.

V and J are TRBV28 and TRBJ1-5; 8 bases align to TRBD1. This CDR3 region has 16 residues. From germline, CDR1 is MDHEN and CDR2 SYDVKM. The junction had 11 bases not matched to a gene; V was cut back by 8 bases and J by 2 bases. CDR3 amino acids: CASGLRIQGGNQPQHF. Written as DNA, the CDR3 is TGTGCCAGCGGCCTCCGAATACAGGGGGGCAATCAGCCCCAGCATTTT.

The CDR3 protein is CASSSGPGITEAFF. CDR3 nucleotide sequence: TGTGCCAGCAGCTCAGGTCCAGGGATCACTGAAGCTTTCTTT. The chain joins TRBV7-2 to TRBJ1-1; possible D gene TRBD1, 5 bases. V was clipped by 4 bases and J by 4 bases, with 13 bases between them. CDR1 and CDR2 (germline): SGHTA, FQGNSA. This CDR3 spans 14 amino acids.

The rearrangement uses TRBV5-1 and TRBJ2-1, with 10 bases lining up with TRBD1. CDR1 is SGHRS, CDR2 YFSETQ, per germline. This CDR3 has 15 amino acids. The J segment lost 7 bases and the V segment lost 4 bases, leaving 8 bases of the junction unmatched. The CDR3 DNA reads as TGCGCCAGCAGCCGTGGACAGGGGGAATTAAATGAGCAGTTCTTC. The encoded protein is CASSRGQGELNEQFF.